A selection of T cell receptor beta chains follows, all from one sample in a study of cytomegalovirus exposure and HLA in healthy donors. Here immunoSEQ multiplex PCR was the method, and the copy in TCRdb shows in-frame clones only, minus some. The top ten hold 5.6% of the sample, which has about 150,000 clones, 65% to 85% seen once. The source material was PBMCs. The receptors come from a woman aged 40 to 50 in good health and CMV-seropositive. The CDR3 runs from the conserved cysteine through the conserved F or W.

CDR3 protein	J gene	V gene
CASSLVFGGGLRGQYF	TRBJ2-7	TRBV5-6
CASSRSVRNTEAFF	TRBJ1-1	TRBV5-6
CASARSSYNEQFF	TRBJ2-1	TRBV19
CASSVGGGRETQYF	TRBJ2-5	TRBV9
CASSLSRAGGRETQYF	TRBJ2-5	TRBV7-6
CASSSAGGSKNIQYF	TRBJ2-4	TRBV6-1
CASRLSGTPNEAFF	TRBJ1-1	TRBV27
CASSLGTSDYEQYF	TRBJ2-7	TRBV11-1
CASSQDKQGGQPQHF	TRBJ1-5	TRBV4-1
CASSQTGGGNTIYF	TRBJ1-3	TRBV5-1
CASSLVVAGELFF	TRBJ2-2	TRBV7-8
CASSRTSGSSYEQYF	TRBJ2-7	TRBV13
CASRDRGHSGNTIYF	TRBJ1-3	TRBV28
CASSLTARAIQYF	TRBJ2-4	TRBV27
CASSIGGGNTIYF	TRBJ1-3	TRBV19
CASRPPLGREWNEQFF	TRBJ2-1	TRBV28